The source of this T cell receptor (beta chain) is a study of cytomegalovirus exposure and HLA in healthy donors. Broader study findings: Upon later analysis, TCR association rates were observed to vary by HLA locus, being highest for DRB1 and lowest for HLA-C. The authors confirmed in vitro that a few CMV-associated chains were specific for CMV antigens.

This clone was seen only a few times. The target antigen is unknown. The PCR contained 60 Vbeta and 13 Jbeta primers. Using immunoSEQ multiplex PCR, the repertoire was profiled, and TCRdb retains in-frame clones only, with some absent. There are over 60,000 clones in the sample; more than 60% occur only once, and 14% lies in the top ten. V shed 0 bases and J shed 2 bases, with 14 bases lying between them. This CDR3 has 18 residues. Per the germline V gene, CDR1 is MNHEY and CDR2 is SMNVEV (reference sequence). The V call is TRBV27, the J call TRBJ1-6, with a tentative D call TRBD1 (5 bases). The sequencing sample was made of PBMCs. The TCR sequence derives from a male donor in good health and CMV-seropositive. CDR3 sequence: CASSLSPRQGPYNSPLHF. The CDR3, as DNA: TGTGCCAGCAGTTTATCCCCCCGCCAGGGTCCCTATAATTCACCCCTCCACTTT.